This section outlines one T cell receptor beta chain sequence together with its context. A second PCR of about 7 to 11 cycles used a sample-barcoded 5' primer and a J-beta primer mix. TCRdb fed the 5' RACE reads into MiXCR, producing one record per CDR3 protein. The sample lists roughly 800,000 distinct CDR3 sequences, under 30% occurring once. This sample was included in a study of blood T cells in healthy people across ages. The CDR3 is 15 amino acids. Germline V CDR1 and CDR2: ENHRY, SYGVKD. V gave up 3 bases and J gave up 0 bases; unmatched junction bases: 2. This sample also belongs to another study, concerning T cells of mothers and their children.

The clonotype comes from a boy aged 5-17 years in good health. This chain joins TRBV10-3 and TRBJ2-7, with 10 bases fitting TRBD2. Sequencing was carried out using blood. CDR3 amino acids: CAISETSGVSYEQYF. DNA for the CDR3: TGTGCCATCAGTGAAACTAGCGGGGTCTCCTACGAGCAGTACTTC.